This T cell receptor beta chain was sequenced in a study of T cells expressing NK-cell markers. For the study at large: CD3+CD56+NKG2C+, CD3+CD56+NKG2C- and CD3+CD56-NKG2C+ T cells, once sorted, supplied the TCR beta repertoires. Study-level results: These clonotypes also led the CD3+CD56-NKG2C+ fraction in a handful of donors.

CDR1 is SEHNR and CDR2 is FQNEAQ in the germline V gene (reference sequence). There are 16 residues in the CDR3. Template switching by 5'RACE with UMIs generated the TCR beta cDNA. TCRdb re-called the 5' RACE reads and gives one entry per CDR3 protein, without DNA. This sample contains hundreds of thousands of distinct CDR3 sequences. As for this clonotype: Its matching antigen is unknown.

V and J are TRBV7-9 and TRBJ2-7; the D gene TCRdb calls, TRBD2, cannot be checked with no DNA. The sequenced sample was blood T cells: a sorted CD56 or NKG2C T cell subset, CD4+ or CD8+ T cells, or bulk PBMC T cells (not recorded which). The source is a man between 18 and 69 years old in good health. CDR3 in amino acids: CASSPTRGTDTYEQYF.